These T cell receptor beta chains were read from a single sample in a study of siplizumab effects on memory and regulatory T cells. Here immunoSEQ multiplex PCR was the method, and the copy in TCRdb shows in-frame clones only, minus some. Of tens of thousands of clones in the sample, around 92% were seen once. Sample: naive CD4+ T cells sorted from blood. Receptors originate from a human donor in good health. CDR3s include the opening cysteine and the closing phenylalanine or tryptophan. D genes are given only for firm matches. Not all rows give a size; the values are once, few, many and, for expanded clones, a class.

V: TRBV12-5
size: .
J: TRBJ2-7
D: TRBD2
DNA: TGTGCTAGTGCTAGCGGGAGTTTCTACGAGCAGTACTTC
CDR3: CASASGSFYEQYF

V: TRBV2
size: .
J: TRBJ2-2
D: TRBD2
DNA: TGTGCCAGCAGTGAGGGCTTCCTAGCGGGAGGTAACACCGGGGAGCTGTTTTTT
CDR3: CASSEGFLAGGNTGELFF

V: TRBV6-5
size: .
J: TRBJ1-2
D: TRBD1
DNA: TGTGCCAGCAGTTACTCGTCCGGGACAGGGAGCTATGGCTACACCTTC
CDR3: CASSYSSGTGSYGYTF

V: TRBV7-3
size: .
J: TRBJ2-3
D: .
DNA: TGTGCCAGCAGCCCCAGGGTGGCTAGCGGCACAGATACGCAGTATTTT
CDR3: CASSPRVASGTDTQYF

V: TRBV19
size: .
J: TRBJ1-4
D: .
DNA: TGTGCCAGTAGTAGGGCAGCTTCCGGGGCTCGGGAAAAACTGTTTTTT
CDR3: CASSRAASGAREKLFF

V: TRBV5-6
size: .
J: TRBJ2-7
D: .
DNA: TGTGCCAGCAGCTTGGGGCTCAGGGCCTACGAGCAGTACTTC
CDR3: CASSLGLRAYEQYF

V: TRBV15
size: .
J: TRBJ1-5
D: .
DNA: TGTGCCACCAGCAGAGAACCGGGACAAGGCAATCAGCCCCAGCATTTT
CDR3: CATSREPGQGNQPQHF

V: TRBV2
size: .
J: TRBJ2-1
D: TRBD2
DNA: TGTGCCAGCACCCCTAGCGGGTTTTACAATGAGCAGTTCTTC
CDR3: CASTPSGFYNEQFF

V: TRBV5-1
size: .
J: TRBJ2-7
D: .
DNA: TGCGCCAGCGGCAGGACTCAGGTTGACGAGCAGTACTTC
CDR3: CASGRTQVDEQYF

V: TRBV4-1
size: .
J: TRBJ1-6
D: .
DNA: TGCGCCAGCAGCCAGGGTTCCCTTAATTCACCCCTCCACTTT
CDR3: CASSQGSLNSPLHF

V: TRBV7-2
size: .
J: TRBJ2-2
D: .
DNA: TGTGCCAGCAGCTTAGCGGGGGGCACCGGGGAGCTGTTTTTT
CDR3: CASSLAGGTGELFF

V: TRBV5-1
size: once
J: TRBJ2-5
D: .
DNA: TGCGCCAGCAGCTTGGACACCATCCAAGAGACCCAGTACTTC
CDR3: CASSLDTIQETQYF

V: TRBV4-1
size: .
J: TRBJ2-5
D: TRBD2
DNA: TGCGCCAGCAGCCAAATGGGGGGAGGGGATGAGACCCAGTACTTC
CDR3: CASSQMGGGDETQYF

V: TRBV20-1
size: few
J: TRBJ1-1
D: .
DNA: TGCAGTGCTAGGAAGGAAACTGAAGCTTTCTTT
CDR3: CSARKETEAFF

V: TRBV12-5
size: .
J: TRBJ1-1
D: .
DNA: TGTGCTAGTGCCGGGCCGACCGGGAAGGGGAACACTGAAGCTTTCTTT
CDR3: CASAGPTGKGNTEAFF

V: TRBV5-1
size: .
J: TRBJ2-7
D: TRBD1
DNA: TGCGCCAGCAGCTGGGGCACAGGGGGCGCGTACGAGCAGTACTTC
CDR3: CASSWGTGGAYEQYF

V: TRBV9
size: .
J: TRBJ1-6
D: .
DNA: TGTGCCAGCAGCGTAGGGTGGGATTCACCCCTCCACTTT
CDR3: CASSVGWDSPLHF